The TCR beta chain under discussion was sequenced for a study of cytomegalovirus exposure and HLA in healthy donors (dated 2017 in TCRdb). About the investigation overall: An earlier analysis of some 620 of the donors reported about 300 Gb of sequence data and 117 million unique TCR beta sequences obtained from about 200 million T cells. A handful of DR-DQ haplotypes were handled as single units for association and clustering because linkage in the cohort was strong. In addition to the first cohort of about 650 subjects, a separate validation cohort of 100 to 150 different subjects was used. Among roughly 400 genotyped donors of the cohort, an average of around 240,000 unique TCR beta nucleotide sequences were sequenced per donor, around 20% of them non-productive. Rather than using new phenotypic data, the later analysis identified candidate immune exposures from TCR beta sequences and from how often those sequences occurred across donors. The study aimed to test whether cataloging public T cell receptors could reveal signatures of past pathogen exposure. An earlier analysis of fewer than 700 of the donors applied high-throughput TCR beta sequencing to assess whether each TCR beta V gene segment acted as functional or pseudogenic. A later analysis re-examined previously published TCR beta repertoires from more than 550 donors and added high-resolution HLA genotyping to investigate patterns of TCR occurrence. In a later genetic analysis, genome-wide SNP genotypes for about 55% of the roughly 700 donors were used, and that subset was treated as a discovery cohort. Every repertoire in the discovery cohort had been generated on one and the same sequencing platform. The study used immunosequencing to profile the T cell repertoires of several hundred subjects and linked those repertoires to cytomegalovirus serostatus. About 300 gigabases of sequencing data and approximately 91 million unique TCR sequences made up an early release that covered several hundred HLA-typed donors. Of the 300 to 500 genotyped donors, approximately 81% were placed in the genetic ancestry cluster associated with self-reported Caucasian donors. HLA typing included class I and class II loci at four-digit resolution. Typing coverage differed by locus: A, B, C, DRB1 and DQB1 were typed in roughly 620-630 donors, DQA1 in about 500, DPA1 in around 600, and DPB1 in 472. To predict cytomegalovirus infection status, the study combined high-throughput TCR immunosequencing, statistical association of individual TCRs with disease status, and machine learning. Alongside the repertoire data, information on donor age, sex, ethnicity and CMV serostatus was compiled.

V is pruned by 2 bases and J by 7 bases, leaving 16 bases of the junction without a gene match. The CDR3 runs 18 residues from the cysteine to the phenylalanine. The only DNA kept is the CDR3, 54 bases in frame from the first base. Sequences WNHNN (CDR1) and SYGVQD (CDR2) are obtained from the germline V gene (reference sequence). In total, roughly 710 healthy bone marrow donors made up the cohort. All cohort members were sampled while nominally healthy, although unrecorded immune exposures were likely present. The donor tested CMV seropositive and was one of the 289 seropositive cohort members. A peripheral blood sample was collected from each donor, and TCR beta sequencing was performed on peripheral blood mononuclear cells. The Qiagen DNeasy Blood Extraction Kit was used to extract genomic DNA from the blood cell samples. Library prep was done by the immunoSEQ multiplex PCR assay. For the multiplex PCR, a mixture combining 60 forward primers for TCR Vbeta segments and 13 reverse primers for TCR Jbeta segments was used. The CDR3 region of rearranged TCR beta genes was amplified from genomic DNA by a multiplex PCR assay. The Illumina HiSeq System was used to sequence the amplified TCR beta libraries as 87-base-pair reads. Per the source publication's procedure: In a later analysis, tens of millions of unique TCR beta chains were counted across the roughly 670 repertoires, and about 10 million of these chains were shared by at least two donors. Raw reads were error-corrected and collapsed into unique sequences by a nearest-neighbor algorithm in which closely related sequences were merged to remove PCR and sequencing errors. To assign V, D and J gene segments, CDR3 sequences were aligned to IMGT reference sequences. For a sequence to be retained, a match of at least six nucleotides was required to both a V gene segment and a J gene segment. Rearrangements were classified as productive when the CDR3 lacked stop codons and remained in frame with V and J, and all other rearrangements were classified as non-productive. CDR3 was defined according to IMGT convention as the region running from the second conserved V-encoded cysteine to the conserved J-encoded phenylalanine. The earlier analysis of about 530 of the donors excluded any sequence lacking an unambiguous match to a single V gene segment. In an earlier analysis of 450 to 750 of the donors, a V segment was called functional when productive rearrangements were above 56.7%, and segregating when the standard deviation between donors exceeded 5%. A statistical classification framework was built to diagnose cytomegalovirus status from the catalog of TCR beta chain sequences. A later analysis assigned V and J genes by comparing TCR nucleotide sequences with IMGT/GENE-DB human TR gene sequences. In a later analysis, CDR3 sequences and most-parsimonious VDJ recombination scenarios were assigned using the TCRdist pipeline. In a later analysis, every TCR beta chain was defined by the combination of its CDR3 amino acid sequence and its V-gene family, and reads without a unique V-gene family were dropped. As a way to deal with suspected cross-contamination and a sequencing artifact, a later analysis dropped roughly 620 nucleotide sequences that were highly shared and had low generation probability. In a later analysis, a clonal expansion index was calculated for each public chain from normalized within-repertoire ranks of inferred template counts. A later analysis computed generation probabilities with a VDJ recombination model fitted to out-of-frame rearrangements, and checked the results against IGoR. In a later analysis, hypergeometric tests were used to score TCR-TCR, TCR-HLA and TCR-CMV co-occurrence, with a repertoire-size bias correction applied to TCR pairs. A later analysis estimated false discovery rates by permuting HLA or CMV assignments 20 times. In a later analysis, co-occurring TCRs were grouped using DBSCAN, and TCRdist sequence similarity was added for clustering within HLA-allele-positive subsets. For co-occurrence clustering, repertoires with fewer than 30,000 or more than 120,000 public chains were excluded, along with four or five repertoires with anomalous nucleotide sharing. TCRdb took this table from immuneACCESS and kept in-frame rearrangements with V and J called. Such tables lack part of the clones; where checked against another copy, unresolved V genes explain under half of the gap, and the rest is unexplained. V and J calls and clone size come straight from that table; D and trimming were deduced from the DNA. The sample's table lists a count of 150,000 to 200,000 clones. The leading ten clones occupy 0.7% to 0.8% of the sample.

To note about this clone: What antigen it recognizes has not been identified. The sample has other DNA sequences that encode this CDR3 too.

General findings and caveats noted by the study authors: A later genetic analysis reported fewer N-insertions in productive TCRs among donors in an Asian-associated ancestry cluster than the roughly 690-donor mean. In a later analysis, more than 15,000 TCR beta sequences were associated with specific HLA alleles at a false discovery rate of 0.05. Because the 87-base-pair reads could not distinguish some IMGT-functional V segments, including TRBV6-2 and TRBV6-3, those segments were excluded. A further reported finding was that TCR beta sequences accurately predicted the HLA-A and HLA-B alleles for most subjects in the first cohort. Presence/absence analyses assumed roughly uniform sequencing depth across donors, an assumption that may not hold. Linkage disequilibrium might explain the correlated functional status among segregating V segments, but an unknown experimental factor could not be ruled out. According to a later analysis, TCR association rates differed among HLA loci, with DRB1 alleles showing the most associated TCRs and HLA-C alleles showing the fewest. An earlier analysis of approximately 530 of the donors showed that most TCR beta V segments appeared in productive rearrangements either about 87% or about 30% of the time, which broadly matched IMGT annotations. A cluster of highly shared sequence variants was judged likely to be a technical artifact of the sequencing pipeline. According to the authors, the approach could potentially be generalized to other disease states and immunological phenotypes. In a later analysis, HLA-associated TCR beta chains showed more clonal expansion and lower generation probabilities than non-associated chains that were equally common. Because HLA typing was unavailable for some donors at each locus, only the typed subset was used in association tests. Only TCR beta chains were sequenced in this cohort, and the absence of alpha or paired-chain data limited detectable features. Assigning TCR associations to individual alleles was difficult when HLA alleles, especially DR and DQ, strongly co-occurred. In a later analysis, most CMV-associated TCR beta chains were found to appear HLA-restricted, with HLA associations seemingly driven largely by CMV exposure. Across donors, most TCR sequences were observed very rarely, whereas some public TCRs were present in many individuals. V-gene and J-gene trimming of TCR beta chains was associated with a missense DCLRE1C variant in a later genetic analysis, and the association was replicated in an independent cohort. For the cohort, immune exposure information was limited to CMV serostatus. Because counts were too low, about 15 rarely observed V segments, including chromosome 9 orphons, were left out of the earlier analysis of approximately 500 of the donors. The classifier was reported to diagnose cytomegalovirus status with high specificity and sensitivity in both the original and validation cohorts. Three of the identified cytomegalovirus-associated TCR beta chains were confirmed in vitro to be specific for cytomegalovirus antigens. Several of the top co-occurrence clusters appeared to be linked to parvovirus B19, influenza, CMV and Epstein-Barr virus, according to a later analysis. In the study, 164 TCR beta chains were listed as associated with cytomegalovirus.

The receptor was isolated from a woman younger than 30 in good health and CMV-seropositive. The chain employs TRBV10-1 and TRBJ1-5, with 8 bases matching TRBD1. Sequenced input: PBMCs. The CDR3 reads CASSEEAAGGLSNQPQHF. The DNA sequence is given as TGCGCCAGCAGTGAGGAGGCCGCAGGGGGCCTTAGTAACCAGCCCCAGCATTTT.